This T cell receptor beta chain was identified during a study of cytotoxic CD8 clonotypes in ibrutinib-treated CLL. With respect to this clone: What it recognizes is unknown.

The table came from immunoSEQ multiplex PCR; TCRdb's copy has only in-frame clones and leaves some out. Among about 200,000 clones, more than 70% were seen once, and the ten largest hold 9.5% to 12%. With 6 bases clipped from V and 6 bases from J, the junction kept 8 bases outside the gene matches. The CDR3 loop spans 15 amino acids. Per the germline V gene, CDR1 is MDHEN and CDR2 is SYDVKM. General study points: Rare overall, public clonotypes shrank or held steady under therapy. Patients showed higher baseline clonality than age-matched healthy donors, and it tracked circulating CD8+ T-cell counts.

The chain uses TRBV28 and TRBJ2-2; 9 nucleotides agree with TRBD2. The sequenced sample was PBMCs, obtained after 12 months of ibrutinib treatment. This receptor was identified in a human donor with chronic lymphocytic leukemia. CDR3 residues: CASSPHSGSAGELFF. The CDR3, as DNA: TGTGCCAGCAGCCCCCATAGCGGGAGCGCCGGGGAGCTGTTTTTT.